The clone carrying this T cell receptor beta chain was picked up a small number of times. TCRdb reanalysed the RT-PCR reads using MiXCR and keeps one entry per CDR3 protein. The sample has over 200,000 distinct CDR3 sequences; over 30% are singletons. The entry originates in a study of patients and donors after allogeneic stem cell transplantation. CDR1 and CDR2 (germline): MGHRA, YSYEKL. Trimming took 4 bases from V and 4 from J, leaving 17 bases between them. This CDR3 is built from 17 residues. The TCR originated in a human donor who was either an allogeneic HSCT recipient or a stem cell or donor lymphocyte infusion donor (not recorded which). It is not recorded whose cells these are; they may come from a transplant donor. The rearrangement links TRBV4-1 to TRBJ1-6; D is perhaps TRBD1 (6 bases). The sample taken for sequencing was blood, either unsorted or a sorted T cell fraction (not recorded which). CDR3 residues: CASSRGLARGYNSPLHF. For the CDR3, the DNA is TGCGCCAGCAGCCGAGGATTGGCGAGGGGGTATAATTCACCCCTCCACTTT.